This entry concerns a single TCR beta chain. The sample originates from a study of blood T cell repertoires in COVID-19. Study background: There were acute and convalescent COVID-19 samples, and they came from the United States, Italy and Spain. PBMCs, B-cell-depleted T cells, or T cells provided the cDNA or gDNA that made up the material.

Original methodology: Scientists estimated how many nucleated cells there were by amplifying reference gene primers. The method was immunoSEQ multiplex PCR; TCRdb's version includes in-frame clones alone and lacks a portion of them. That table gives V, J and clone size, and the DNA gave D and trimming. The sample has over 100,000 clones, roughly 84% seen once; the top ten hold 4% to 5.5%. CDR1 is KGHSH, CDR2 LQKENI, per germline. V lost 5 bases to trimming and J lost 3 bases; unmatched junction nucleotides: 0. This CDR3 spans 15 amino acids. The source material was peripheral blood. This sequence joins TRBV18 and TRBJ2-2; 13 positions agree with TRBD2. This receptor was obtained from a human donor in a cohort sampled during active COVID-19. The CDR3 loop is CASSGLAGDTGELFF. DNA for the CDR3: TGTGCCAGCTCAGGACTAGCGGGAGACACCGGGGAGCTGTTTTTT.